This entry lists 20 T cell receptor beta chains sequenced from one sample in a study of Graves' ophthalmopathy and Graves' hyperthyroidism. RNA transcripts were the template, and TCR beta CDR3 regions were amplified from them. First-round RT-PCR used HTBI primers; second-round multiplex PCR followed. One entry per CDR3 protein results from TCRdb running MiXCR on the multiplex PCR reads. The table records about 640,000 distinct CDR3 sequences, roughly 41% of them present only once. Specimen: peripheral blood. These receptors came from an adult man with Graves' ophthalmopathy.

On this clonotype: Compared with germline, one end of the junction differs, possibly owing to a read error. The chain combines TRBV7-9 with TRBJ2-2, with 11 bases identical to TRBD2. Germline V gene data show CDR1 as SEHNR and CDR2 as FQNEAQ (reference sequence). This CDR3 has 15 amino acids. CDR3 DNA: TGTGTCAGCAGCTTAGCGGGAGGGGAGACCGGGGAGCTGTTTTTT. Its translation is CVSSLAGGETGELFF.

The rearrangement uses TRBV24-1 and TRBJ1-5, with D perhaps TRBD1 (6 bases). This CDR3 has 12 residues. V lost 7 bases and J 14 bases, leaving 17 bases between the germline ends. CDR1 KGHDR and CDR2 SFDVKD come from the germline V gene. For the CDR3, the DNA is TGTGCCACCAGCCAAGGACAGAACTACGAGCATTTT. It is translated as CATSQGQNYEHF.

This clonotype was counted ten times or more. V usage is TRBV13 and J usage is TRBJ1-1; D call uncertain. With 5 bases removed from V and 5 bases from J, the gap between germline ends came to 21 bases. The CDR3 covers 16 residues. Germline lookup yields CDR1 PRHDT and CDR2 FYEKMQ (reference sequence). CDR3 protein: CASSITIGPSGTEAFF. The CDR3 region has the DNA TGTGCCAGCAGCATTACTATCGGCCCAAGCGGGACTGAAGCTTTCTTT. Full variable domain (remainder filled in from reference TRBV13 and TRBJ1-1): AAGVIQSPRHLIKEKRETATLKCYPIPRHDTVYWYQQGPGQDPQFLISFYEKMQSDKGSIPDRFSAQQFSDYHSELNMSSLELGDSALYFCASSITIGPSGTEAFFGQGTRLTVV.

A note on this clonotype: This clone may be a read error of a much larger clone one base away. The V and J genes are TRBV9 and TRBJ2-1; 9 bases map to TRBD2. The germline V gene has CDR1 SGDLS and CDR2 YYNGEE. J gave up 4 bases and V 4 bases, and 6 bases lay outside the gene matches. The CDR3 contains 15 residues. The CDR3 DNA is TGTGCCAGCAGCTCGACTAGCGGAGATTACAATGAGCAGTTCTTC. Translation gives CASSSTSGDYNEQFF. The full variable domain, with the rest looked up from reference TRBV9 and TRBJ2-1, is DSGVTQTPKHLITATGQRVTLRCSPRSGDLSVYWYQQSLDQGLQFLIQYYNGEERAKGNILERFSAQQFPDLHSELNLSSLELGDSALYFCASSSTSGDYNEQFFGPGTRLTVL.

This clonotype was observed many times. The CDR3 spells CASSSLAGQETQYF. CDR3 sequence (DNA): TGTGCCAGCAGCTCTCTAGCGGGCCAAGAGACCCAGTACTTC. This rearrangement joins TRBV7-9 to TRBJ2-5; 8 positions agree with TRBD2. In germline, CDR1 is SEHNR, CDR2 FQNEAQ (reference sequence). V was pared by 4 bases and J by 1 base, with 2 bases of the junction left unmatched. The CDR3 sequence is 14 residues long.

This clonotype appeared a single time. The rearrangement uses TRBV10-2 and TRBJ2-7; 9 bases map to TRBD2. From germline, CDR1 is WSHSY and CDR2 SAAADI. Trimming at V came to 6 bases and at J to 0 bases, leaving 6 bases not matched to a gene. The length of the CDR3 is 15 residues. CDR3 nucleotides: TGCGCCAGCAGAGACCTAGCGGGAAGCTCCTACGAGCAGTACTTC. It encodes CASRDLAGSSYEQYF.

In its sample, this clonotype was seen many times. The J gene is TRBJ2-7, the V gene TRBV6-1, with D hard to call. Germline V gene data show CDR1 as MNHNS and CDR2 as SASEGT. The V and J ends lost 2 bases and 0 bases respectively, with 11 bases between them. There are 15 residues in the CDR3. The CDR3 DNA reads TGTGCCAGCAGTGAAAGCCGCACACGCTCCTACGAGCAGTACTTC. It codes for CASSESRTRSYEQYF.

The CDR3 DNA is TGTGCCAGCAGCATGGGACGGGGGACCGGGGAGCTGTTTTTT. It codes for CASSMGRGTGELFF. The chain recombines TRBV5-6 with TRBJ2-2; D perhaps matches TRBD2 (6 bases). V was shortened by 4 bases and J by 5 bases, with 12 bases between the two germline ends. The germline V gene has CDR1 SGHDT and CDR2 YYEEEE. This CDR3 region has 14 residues.

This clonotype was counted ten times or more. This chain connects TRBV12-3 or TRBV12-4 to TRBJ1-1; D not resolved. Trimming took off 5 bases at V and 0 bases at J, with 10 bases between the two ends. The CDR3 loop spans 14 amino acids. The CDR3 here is CASSTRTVNTEAFF. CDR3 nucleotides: TGTGCCAGCAGTACCCGGACGGTGAACACTGAAGCTTTCTTT.

The DNA of the CDR3 is TGTGCCAGCAGCAATAGCGGGCCCCGCTACGAGCAGTACTTC. It specifies CASSNSGPRYEQYF. The chain carries TRBV14 and TRBJ2-7, with 7 positions matching TRBD2. CDR1 and CDR2 (germline): SGHDN, FVKESK. V lost 5 bases and J lost 3; bases outside the gene matches: 7. This CDR3 spans 14 amino acids.

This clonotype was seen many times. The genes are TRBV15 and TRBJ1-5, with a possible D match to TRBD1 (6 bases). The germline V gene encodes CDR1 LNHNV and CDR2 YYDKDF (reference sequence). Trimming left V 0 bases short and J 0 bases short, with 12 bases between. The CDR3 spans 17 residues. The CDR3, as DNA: TGTGCCACCAGCAGAGATGGAGGGGGTTATAGCAATCAGCCCCAGCATTTT. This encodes CATSRDGGGYSNQPQHF.

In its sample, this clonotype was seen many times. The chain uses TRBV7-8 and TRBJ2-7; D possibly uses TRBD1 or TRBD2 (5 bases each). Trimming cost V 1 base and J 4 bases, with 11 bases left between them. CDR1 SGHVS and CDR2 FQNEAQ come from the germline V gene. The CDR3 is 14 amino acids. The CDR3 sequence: CASSLGAGRYEQYF. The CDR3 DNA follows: TGTGCCAGCAGCTTAGGGGCAGGGAGATACGAGCAGTACTTC.

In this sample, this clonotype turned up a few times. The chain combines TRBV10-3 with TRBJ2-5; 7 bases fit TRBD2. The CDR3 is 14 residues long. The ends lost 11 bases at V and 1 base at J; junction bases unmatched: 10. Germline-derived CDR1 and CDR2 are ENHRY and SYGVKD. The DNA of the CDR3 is TGTGCCTCATACCACGGGGGGATCCAAGAGACCCAGTACTTC. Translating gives CASYHGGIQETQYF.

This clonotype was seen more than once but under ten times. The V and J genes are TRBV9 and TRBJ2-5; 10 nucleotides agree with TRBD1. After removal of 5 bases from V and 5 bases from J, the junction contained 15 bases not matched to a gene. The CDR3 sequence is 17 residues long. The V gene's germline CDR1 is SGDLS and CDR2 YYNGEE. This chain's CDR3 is CASSSKYDRGLFETQYF. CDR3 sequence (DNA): TGTGCCAGCAGTTCTAAATACGACAGGGGGCTGTTCGAGACCCAGTACTTC.

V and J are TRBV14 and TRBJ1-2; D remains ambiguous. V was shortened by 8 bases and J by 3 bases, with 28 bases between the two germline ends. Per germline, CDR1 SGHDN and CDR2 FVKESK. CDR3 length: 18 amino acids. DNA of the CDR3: TGTGCCAGCTCACCACCAAGTTTCTTCGCAGGCGCGGACTATGGCTACACCTTC. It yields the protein CASSPPSFFAGADYGYTF.

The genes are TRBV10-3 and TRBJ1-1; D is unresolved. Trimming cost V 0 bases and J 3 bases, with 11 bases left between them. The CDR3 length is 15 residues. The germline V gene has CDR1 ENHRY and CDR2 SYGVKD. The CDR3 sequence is CAISESLGRDTEAFF. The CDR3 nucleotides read TGTGCCATCAGTGAGTCCCTCGGGAGAGACACTGAAGCTTTCTTT.

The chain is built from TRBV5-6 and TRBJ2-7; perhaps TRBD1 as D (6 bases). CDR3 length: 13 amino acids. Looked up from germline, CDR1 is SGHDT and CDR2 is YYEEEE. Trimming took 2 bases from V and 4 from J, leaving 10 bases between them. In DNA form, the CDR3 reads TGTGCCAGCAGCTTTTGGACAGATTACGAGCAGTACTTC. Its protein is CASSFWTDYEQYF.

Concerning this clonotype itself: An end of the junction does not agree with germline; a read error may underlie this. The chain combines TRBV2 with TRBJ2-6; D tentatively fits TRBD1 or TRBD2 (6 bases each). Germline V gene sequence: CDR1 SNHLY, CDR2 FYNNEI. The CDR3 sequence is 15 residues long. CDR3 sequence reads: CASSEIGRGVNVLTF. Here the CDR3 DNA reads TGTGCCAGCAGTGAAATTGGTAGGGGGGTCAACGTCCTGACTTTC.

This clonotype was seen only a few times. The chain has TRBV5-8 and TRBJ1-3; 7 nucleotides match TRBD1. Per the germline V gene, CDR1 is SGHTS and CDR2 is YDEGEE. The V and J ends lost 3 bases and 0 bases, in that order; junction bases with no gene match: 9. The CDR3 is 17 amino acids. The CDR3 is CASSSHRGPFSGNTIYF. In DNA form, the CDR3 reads TGTGCCAGCAGCTCACACAGGGGACCGTTCTCTGGAAACACCATATATTTT.

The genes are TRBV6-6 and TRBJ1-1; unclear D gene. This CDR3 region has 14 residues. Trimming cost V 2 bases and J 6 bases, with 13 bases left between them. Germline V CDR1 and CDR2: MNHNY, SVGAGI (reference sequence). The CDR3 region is CASSYTGNPPEAFF. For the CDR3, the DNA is TGTGCCAGCAGTTACACGGGGAACCCCCCTGAAGCTTTCTTT.